This is a list of T cell receptor beta chains from one sample in a study of T cell repertoires in cytomegalovirus infection. No antigen has been assigned to these receptors. TCRdb analysed the reads with MiXCR anew, one entry per CDR3 protein. This table has 700,000 to 850,000 distinct CDR3 sequences, less than 35% appearing once. Sequenced here: cultured CD8+ T cells from PBMCs, sampled from culture after CMV antigen stimulation. The receptors shown here come from a human donor in good health (CMV status not recorded). Some clones in this sample may be carry-over from other donors' samples. Both conserved end residues are part of each CDR3. D genes are given only for firm matches. Clone size is stated in some rows and not others, as once, few, many or a class when expanded.

J gene	clone size	V gene	D gene	CDR3 DNA	CDR3 protein
TRBJ2-5	.	TRBV29-1	TRBD2	TGCAGCGTTGAAGAGATAGCGGGGGAGACCCAGTACTTC	CSVEEIAGETQYF
TRBJ2-1	.	TRBV6-1	.	TGTGCCAGCAGCTGGGGAGGATGGGATGAGCAGTTCTTC	CASSWGGWDEQFF
TRBJ1-4	.	TRBV12-3/TRBV12-4	.	TGTGCCAGCAGTTTAGGGGCCCCGGGACGGGGTAAACTGTTTTTT	CASSLGAPGRGKLFF
TRBJ2-3	.	TRBV5-6	.	TGTGCCAGCAGCTCGCCCAGAACCCGGACAGGCACAGATACGCAGTATTTT	CASSSPRTRTGTDTQYF
TRBJ1-3	.	TRBV7-6	.	TGTGCCAGCAGCTCCGGCAGGGGATCTGGAAACACCATATATTTT	CASSSGRGSGNTIYF
TRBJ2-1	many	TRBV7-2	TRBD2	TGTGCCAGCAGCCCACGCCTCAGCGGGGGTCACAATGAGCAGTTCTTC	CASSPRLSGGHNEQFF
TRBJ2-1	.	TRBV4-3	.	TGCGCCAGCAGCCAAGCTCCGGGGAGCTCCTACAATGAGCAGTTCTTC	CASSQAPGSSYNEQFF
TRBJ1-1	.	TRBV4-3	.	TGCGCCAGCAGCCAAGATGGATCATCCAGCCTGAACACTGAAGCTTTCTTT	CASSQDGSSSLNTEAFF
TRBJ2-2	.	TRBV6-5	.	TGTGCCAGCAGTTACTCGAGTGGGGCATACGGCACCGGGGAGCTGTTTTTT	CASSYSSGAYGTGELFF
TRBJ2-3	.	TRBV5-1	.	TGCGCCAGCAGCCCAGTTGAAGTCACAGATACGCAGTATTTT	CASSPVEVTDTQYF
TRBJ2-1	few	TRBV20-1	TRBD2	TGCAGTGCTTTAGCGGGAAGCTCCTACAATGAGCAGTTCTTC	CSALAGSSYNEQFF